These T cell receptor beta chains were read from a single sample in a study of shared clonotypes between healthy human individuals. Here immunoSEQ multiplex PCR was the method, and the copy in TCRdb shows in-frame clones only, minus some. The sample consists of approximately 840,000 clones, around 96% of them appearing once. The material sequenced was naive CD8+ T cells sorted from blood. Every receptor here comes from a young man in good health. Both conserved end residues are part of each CDR3. A D gene is named only where the DNA matches it firmly. A row's size may be missing; if present it is once, few, many or a size class.

abundance	v_gene	j_gene	d_gene	CDR3aa	CDR3nt
.	TRBV7-9	TRBJ2-3	TRBD2	CASSSPGAGETDTQYF	TGTGCCAGCAGCTCCCCCGGAGCGGGAGAAACAGATACGCAGTATTTT
.	TRBV29-1	TRBJ1-2	TRBD1	CSADPGQPNYGYTF	TGCAGCGCCGACCCGGGACAGCCTAACTATGGCTACACCTTC
.	TRBV10-1	TRBJ1-2	.	CASSESPREGRPNYGYTF	TGCGCCAGCAGTGAGTCCCCACGGGAGGGGCGCCCTAACTATGGCTACACCTTC
.	TRBV6-5	TRBJ2-1	.	CASSYSGQLYNEQFF	TGTGCCAGCAGTTACTCCGGACAGCTCTACAATGAGCAGTTCTTC
.	TRBV29-1	TRBJ2-3	.	CSVGGGRYPQNTQYF	TGCAGCGTTGGGGGGGGGCGCTACCCACAAAATACGCAGTATTTT
.	TRBV27	TRBJ2-5	.	CGSGPLETQYF	TGTGGAAGCGGGCCCTTAGAGACCCAGTACTTC
.	TRBV29-1	TRBJ1-1	.	CSVAYIGREAFF	TGCAGCGTCGCATATATTGGGAGAGAAGCTTTCTTT
.	TRBV27	TRBJ2-7	.	CASSISAGPLYEQYF	TGTGCCAGCAGTATTAGCGCCGGACCTCTCTACGAGCAGTACTTC
.	TRBV10-2	TRBJ2-5	TRBD2	CATQGVAGVETQYF	TGCGCCACGCAAGGGGTAGCGGGTGTGGAGACCCAGTACTTC
.	TRBV29-1	TRBJ1-1	.	CSVPTGDSAEAFF	TGCAGCGTCCCGACAGGCGATTCCGCTGAAGCTTTCTTT
.	TRBV18	TRBJ2-5	TRBD2	CASSPTSGRTQETQYF	TGTGCCAGCTCACCGACTAGCGGGAGGACACAAGAGACCCAGTACTTC
.	TRBV15	TRBJ2-1	.	CATSGDGVRYNEQFF	TGTGCCACCAGCGGGGACGGCGTTAGGTACAATGAGCAGTTCTTC
.	TRBV6-5	TRBJ1-1	.	CASSLAGETTEAFF	TGTGCCAGCAGCCTCGCAGGGGAGACCACTGAAGCTTTCTTT
.	TRBV27	TRBJ2-1	.	CASSLSRGVNEQFF	TGTGCCAGCAGTTTATCGCGGGGCGTCAATGAGCAGTTCTTC
.	TRBV2	TRBJ2-5	.	CASGGGTQYF	TGTGCCAGCGGAGGAGGGACCCAGTACTTC
.	TRBV9	TRBJ2-1	.	CASSVAGTRPNEQFF	TGTGCCAGCAGCGTAGCGGGGACTCGACCTAATGAGCAGTTCTTC
.	TRBV11-1	TRBJ2-7	TRBD2	CASSSYAGVVYEQYF	TGTGCCAGCAGCTCCTATGCGGGGGTAGTCTACGAGCAGTACTTC
.	TRBV6-6	TRBJ2-3	.	CASSFRTDTQYF	TGTGCCAGCAGTTTTCGCACAGATACGCAGTATTTT
few	TRBV28	TRBJ1-5	.	CASSSSQPQHF	TGTGCCAGCAGTTCGAGTCAGCCCCAGCATTTT
.	TRBV25-1	TRBJ1-1	.	CASSEFGTEAFF	TGTGCCAGCAGTGAATTTGGCACTGAAGCTTTCTTT
.	TRBV9	TRBJ2-1	.	CASSAMHGAPDRDTYNEQFF	TGTGCCAGCAGCGCAATGCACGGGGCCCCCGATCGGGATACTTACAATGAGCAGTTCTTC
.	TRBV28	TRBJ2-5	.	CASTSSGTETQYF	TGTGCCAGCACCTCGTCCGGGACAGAGACCCAGTACTTC
.	TRBV9	TRBJ2-7	TRBD1	CASSGDRGSYEQYF	TGTGCCAGCAGCGGCGACAGGGGGTCCTACGAGCAGTACTTC
.	TRBV29-1	TRBJ2-7	TRBD1	CSVVLAGTEAYEQYF	TGCAGCGTTGTTCTGGCCGGGACAGAAGCCTACGAGCAGTACTTC
.	TRBV7-8	TRBJ2-7	.	CASSSGRISYEQYF	TGTGCCAGCAGCTCGGGACGAATCTCCTACGAGCAGTACTTC
.	TRBV27	TRBJ1-1	TRBD1	CASGPHRGEAFF	TGTGCCAGCGGACCTCACAGGGGTGAAGCTTTCTTT
.	TRBV5-4	TRBJ2-7	.	CASSLVGQVGEQYF	TGTGCCAGCAGCTTGGTTGGGCAGGTCGGCGAGCAGTACTTC